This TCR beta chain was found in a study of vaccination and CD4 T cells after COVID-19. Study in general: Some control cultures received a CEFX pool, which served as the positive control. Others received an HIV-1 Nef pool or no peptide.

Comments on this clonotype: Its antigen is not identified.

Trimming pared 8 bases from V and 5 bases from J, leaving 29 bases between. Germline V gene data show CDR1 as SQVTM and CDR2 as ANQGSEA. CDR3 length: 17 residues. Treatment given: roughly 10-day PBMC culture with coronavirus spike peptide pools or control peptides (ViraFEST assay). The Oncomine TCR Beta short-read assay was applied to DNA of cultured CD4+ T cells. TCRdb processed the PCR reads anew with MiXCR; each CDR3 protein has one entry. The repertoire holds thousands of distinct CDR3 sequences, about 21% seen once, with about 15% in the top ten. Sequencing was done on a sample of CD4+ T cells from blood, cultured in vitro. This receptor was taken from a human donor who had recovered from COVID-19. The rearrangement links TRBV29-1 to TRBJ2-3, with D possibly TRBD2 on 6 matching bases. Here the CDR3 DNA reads TGCAGCTCCCTACGGGTGGGGGGACTCCGTAATGAAGATACGCAGTATTTT. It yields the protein CSSLRVGGLRNEDTQYF.